These 3 T cell receptor beta chains came from one sample sequenced in a study of cytomegalovirus exposure and HLA in healthy donors. Amplification used 60 Vbeta primers and 13 Jbeta primers. Using immunoSEQ multiplex PCR, the repertoire was profiled, and TCRdb retains in-frame clones only, with some absent. The profile shows hundreds of thousands of clones, about 80% of them singletons. The sample taken for sequencing was PBMCs. The receptors were gathered from a girl aged 10-17 years in good health and CMV-seronegative.

There are a few counts of this clone. The J gene is TRBJ1-1, the V gene TRBV5-4, with 7 bases identical to TRBD1. V dropped 3 bases and J dropped 0; count of bases not matched to a gene: 14. CDR1 is SGHNT, CDR2 YYREEE, per germline (reference sequence). This CDR3 has 18 residues. For the CDR3, the DNA is TGTGCCAGCAGCTCCCGGACAGGTTCGGGGGGGATGAACACTGAAGCTTTCTTT. It is translated as CASSSRTGSGGMNTEAFF.

V gene TRBV4-3 combines with J gene TRBJ2-1; TRBD2 aligns across 7 bases. This CDR3 comprises 14 residues. J gave up 11 bases and V 3 bases, and 10 bases lay outside the gene matches. Germline values: CDR1 LGHNA, CDR2 YSLEER. CDR3 in amino acids: CASSQTGTKVQQFF. In DNA form, the CDR3 reads TGCGCCAGCAGCCAGACCGGGACTAAAGTACAGCAGTTCTTC.

This clone was found once. This chain connects TRBV27 to TRBJ2-5, with D uncertain. Germline V gives CDR1 MNHEY, CDR2 SMNVEV (reference sequence). V dropped 2 bases and J dropped 4 bases, with 11 bases sitting between them. The CDR3 runs 14 residues. CDR3 nucleotide sequence: TGTGCCAGCAGTTTAGTAGTGTCAGGAGAGACCCAGTACTTC. Translating it yields CASSLVVSGETQYF.